These 26 T cell receptor beta chains originate from one sample sequenced in a study of blood T cell repertoires in COVID-19. Generated by immunoSEQ multiplex PCR, the TCRdb table keeps only in-frame clones and is missing some. Of 350,000 to 500,000 clones listed, around 90% are singletons. The sequencing sample was made of peripheral blood. The origin of the receptors is a man between 18 and 29 years old with COVID-19, enrolled during active disease.

The chain couples TRBV6-5 to TRBJ1-5, with 7 bases fitting TRBD1. Germline loops: CDR1 MNHEY, CDR2 SVGAGI. Unmatched junction bases numbered 7, after V lost 7 bases and J lost 7 bases. The CDR3 extends over 13 amino acids. The DNA for the CDR3 is TGTGCCAGCAAAAACAGGGGTCGACAGCCCCAGCATTTT. Amino acid sequence: CASKNRGRQPQHF.

The chain uses TRBV7-9 and TRBJ2-5, with D tentatively TRBD2 (6 bases). This CDR3 has 16 residues. V was shortened by 1 base and J by 2 bases, with 14 bases between the two germline ends. Germline CDR1 SEHNR, CDR2 FQNEAQ (reference sequence). CDR3 protein: CASSLGPSGTQETQYF. The CDR3 coding sequence is TGTGCCAGCAGCTTAGGACCCTCCGGGACTCAAGAGACCCAGTACTTC. The full variable domain, with the rest looked up from reference TRBV7-9 and TRBJ2-5, is DTGVSQNPRHKITKRGQNVTFRCDPISEHNRLYWYRQTLGQGPEFLTYFQNEAQLEKSRLLSDRFSAERPKGSFSTLEIQRTEQGDSAMYLCASSLGPSGTQETQYFGPGTRLLVL.

J is TRBJ2-2 and V is TRBV25-1; no definite D call. The V end was cut by 3 bases, the J end by 4 bases, with 9 bases between. The CDR3 covers 14 residues. From germline, CDR1 is MGHDK and CDR2 SYGVNS. This CDR3 is CASSDVTVTGELFF. CDR3 DNA: TGTGCCAGCAGTGACGTAACGGTCACCGGGGAGCTGTTTTTT. The full variable domain, its missing parts supplied by reference TRBV25-1 and TRBJ2-2, is EADIYQTPRYLVIGTGKKITLECSQTMGHDKMYWYQQDPGMELHLIHYSYGVNSTEKGDLSSESTVSRIRTEHFPLTLESARPSHTSQYLCASSDVTVTGELFFGEGSRLTVL.

The CDR3 nucleotides are TGTGCCAGCAGCACGGAGGCGTATGAGCAGTTCTTC. Translated: CASSTEAYEQFF. The V and J genes are TRBV5-4 and TRBJ2-1; D might be TRBD2 (5 bases). This CDR3 region has 12 residues. Germline CDR1 is SGHNT and CDR2 is YYREEE (reference sequence). V lost 4 bases and J lost 8, with 10 bases in between.

This clone was found a few times. V gene TRBV7-9 combines with J gene TRBJ2-1; no clear D gene. Between the trimmed V and J ends, which lost 0 bases and 1 base, there was a span of 4 bases. The CDR3 extends over 14 amino acids. Germline-derived CDR1 and CDR2 are SEHNR and FQNEAQ (reference sequence). Written as DNA, the CDR3 is TGTGCCAGCAGCTTAGCGGCTTCCTACAATGAGCAGTTCTTC. This codes for CASSLAASYNEQFF.

The J gene is TRBJ2-7, the V gene TRBV5-1; perhaps TRBD1 as D (5 bases). Germline V CDR1 and CDR2: SGHRS, YFSETQ. The CDR3 length is 13 residues. V was clipped by 4 bases and J by 2 bases, with 10 bases between them. The CDR3 nucleotides read TGCGCCAGCAGCGCCACAGGAACCTACGAGCAGTACTTC. This translates into CASSATGTYEQYF.

The chain has TRBV2 and TRBJ2-3; perhaps TRBD1 as D (5 bases). CDR3 length: 14 residues. Trimming took 4 bases from V and 0 from J, leaving 8 bases between them. Germline loops: CDR1 SNHLY, CDR2 FYNNEI. Here the CDR3 reads CASSAGLSTDTQYF. Written as DNA, the CDR3 is TGTGCCAGCAGTGCAGGGTTGAGCACAGATACGCAGTATTTT. Supplemented by reference TRBV2 and TRBJ2-3, the full variable domain reads EPEVTQTPSHQVTQMGQEVILRCVPISNHLYFYWYRQILGQKVEFLVSFYNNEISEKSEIFDDQFSVERPDGSNFTLKIRSTKLEDSAMYFCASSAGLSTDTQYFGPGTRLTVL.

This chain uses TRBV19 with TRBJ2-1, with 11 bases fitting TRBD1. The CDR3 consists of 15 residues. Losses at the gene ends were 2 bases for V and 7 bases for J; bases not matched to a gene: 4. The germline CDR1 and CDR2 sequences are LNHDA and SQIVND (reference sequence). The CDR3 loop reads CASSILGQGANEQFF. The CDR3 DNA follows: TGTGCCAGTAGTATATTAGGACAGGGGGCAAATGAGCAGTTCTTC.

The V call is TRBV10-3, the J call TRBJ1-2; D remains ambiguous. Germline V CDR1 and CDR2: ENHRY, SYGVKD. Trimming removed 3 bases at V and 3 bases at J, with 8 bases between. The CDR3 extends over 13 amino acids. The chain's CDR3 is CAISEEPYYGYTF. The CDR3 DNA sequence: TGTGCCATCAGTGAAGAGCCCTACTATGGCTACACCTTC.

This clone was detected only once. The chain joins TRBV7-2 to TRBJ1-3; D call uncertain. The CDR3 consists of 13 residues. Looked up from germline, CDR1 is SGHTA and CDR2 is FQGNSA. V was cut by 5 bases and J by 3 bases, with 8 bases left in between. The DNA of the CDR3 is TGTGCCAGCAGCCCCCCGAGTGGAAACACCATATATTTT. It translates to CASSPPSGNTIYF.

This clone was detected a few times. The rearrangement uses TRBV7-2 and TRBJ1-6; TRBD1 might be the D (5 bases). Trimming left V 0 bases short and J 8 bases short, with 5 bases between. This CDR3 is 13 amino acids long. The V gene's germline CDR1 is SGHTA and CDR2 FQGNSA. The CDR3 region is CASSLAGDSPLHF. CDR3 nucleotides: TGTGCCAGCAGCTTAGCAGGGGATTCACCCCTCCACTTT.

The chain links TRBV19 to TRBJ1-1; the D is unclear. Trimming removed 7 bases at V and 8 bases at J, with 14 bases between. In germline, CDR1 is LNHDA, CDR2 SQIVND (reference sequence). The CDR3 length is 12 residues. The CDR3 DNA is TGTGCCAGTATCGAGGGAGGTGGGGAAGCTTTCTTT. Translated, it gives CASIEGGGEAFF.

The V call is TRBV4-1, the J call TRBJ2-1; 12 bases line up with TRBD2. The CDR3 runs 17 residues. The V gene's germline CDR1 is MGHRA and CDR2 YSYEKL. The J segment lost 8 bases and the V segment lost 1 base, leaving 9 bases of the junction unmatched. The CDR3 loop is CASSQVLRASGGDEQFF. CDR3 DNA sequence: TGCGCCAGCAGCCAAGTTCTAAGGGCTAGCGGGGGGGATGAGCAGTTCTTC.

The V and J genes are TRBV6-1 and TRBJ2-5, with 7 bases that match TRBD2. The ends lost 1 base at V and 7 bases at J; junction bases unmatched: 15. CDR1 and CDR2 (germline): MNHNS, SASEGT. The CDR3 runs 17 residues. CDR3 in amino acids: CASSEVTGGLGLVTQYF. The CDR3 DNA reads TGTGCCAGCAGTGAAGTAACGGGAGGACTGGGGCTAGTGACCCAGTACTTC.

The CDR3 spells CASSEFDRAPGNTIYF. CDR3 sequence (DNA): TGTGCCAGCAGTGAATTTGACAGGGCCCCTGGAAACACCATATATTTT. This chain connects TRBV6-1 to TRBJ1-3; 7 nucleotides match TRBD1. Germline CDR1 is MNHNS and CDR2 is SASEGT. With 2 bases clipped from V and 2 bases from J, the junction kept 6 bases outside the gene matches. This CDR3 spans 16 amino acids.

In DNA form, the CDR3 reads TGTGCCAGCAGCCAAATCCCGGGACTAGTAAACGGCGAGCAGTACTTC. Amino acids: CASSQIPGLVNGEQYF. The chain joins TRBV3-1 (or the pseudogene TRBV3-2) to TRBJ2-7, with TRBD2 identical over 8 bases. CDR1 and CDR2 (germline): LGHDT, YNNKEL (reference sequence). This CDR3 comprises 16 residues. J gave up 6 bases and V 2 bases, and 12 bases lay outside the gene matches.

The chain combines TRBV4-2 with TRBJ2-4, with 11 bases lining up with TRBD2. Germline assignment: CDR1 LGHNA and CDR2 YNFKEQ. V lost 7 bases to trimming and J lost 5 bases; unmatched junction nucleotides: 16. The CDR3 runs 18 residues. The CDR3 loop reads CASTPRTTSGGLENIQYF. The DNA of the CDR3 is TGTGCCAGCACCCCTAGAACCACTAGCGGGGGTTTGGAAAACATTCAGTACTTC.

This chain connects TRBV24-1 to TRBJ2-3; D is perhaps TRBD1 (6 bases). From germline, CDR1 is KGHDR and CDR2 SFDVKD. The CDR3 extends over 16 amino acids. The DNA for the CDR3 is TGTGCGACCCTACGTTACGGGACACCGAGCACAGATACGCAGTATTTT. Residues: CATLRYGTPSTDTQYF.

The chain uses TRBV30 and TRBJ2-1, with D hard to call. Germline V lookup: CDR1 GTSNPN, CDR2 SVGIG (reference sequence). The CDR3 is made up of 11 amino acids. Deletions cut 1 base from V and 8 bases from J, with 6 bases between. CDR3 nucleotides: TGTGCCTGGAGTGAATTCGATGAGCAGTTCTTC. This translates into CAWSEFDEQFF.

The genes are TRBV19 and TRBJ1-1; D unclear. V was pared by 6 bases and J by 2 bases, with 10 bases between. CDR1 is LNHDA and CDR2 is SQIVND in the germline V gene (reference sequence). The CDR3 totals 13 residues. CDR3 nucleotides: TGTGCCAGTAGGAGAGAAGCCAACACTGAAGCTTTCTTT. Protein: CASRREANTEAFF. Filled out from reference TRBV19 and TRBJ1-1, the complete variable domain reads DGGITQSPKYLFRKEGQNVTLSCEQNLNHDAMYWYRQDPGQGLRLIYYSQIVNDFQKGDIAEGYSVSREKKESFPLTVTSAQKNPTAFYLCASRREANTEAFFGQGTRLTVV.

The rearrangement joins TRBV7-6 to TRBJ2-3; 8 positions agree with TRBD2. With 3 bases clipped from V and 2 bases from J, the junction kept 4 bases outside the gene matches. CDR3 length equals 15 residues. Germline V gene lookup returns CDR1 SGHVS and CDR2 FNYEAQ. In DNA form, the CDR3 reads TGTGCCAGCAGCTTTGCGGGGGGATTCACAGATACGCAGTATTTT. It codes for CASSFAGGFTDTQYF.

The V gene is TRBV11-3, the J gene TRBJ2-2; no firm D call. V lost 1 base to trimming and J lost 5 bases, with 2 bases between them. The CDR3 loop spans 12 amino acids. CDR1 and CDR2 from the germline V gene are SGHNT and YENEEA. Here the CDR3 DNA reads TGTGCCAGCAGCTTAGTAACCGGGGAGCTGTTTTTT. It encodes CASSLVTGELFF.

V usage is TRBV21-1 and J usage is TRBJ1-5; no DNA check was done on the table's D call, TRBD1. TRBV21-1 is listed as a pseudogene. This CDR3 is 14 amino acids long. As DNA, the CDR3 is TGTGCCAGCATCAACAGGGGAAGGGATCAGCCCCAGCATTTT. Its protein product is CASINRGRDQPQHF.

V gene TRBV13 combines with J gene TRBJ2-1, with TRBD2 matching over 10 bases. This CDR3 is 15 amino acids long. Per germline, CDR1 PRHDT and CDR2 FYEKMQ (reference sequence). V shed 5 bases, J shed 10 bases, and the junction held 11 bases outside the gene matches. The CDR3 protein is CASSPLPSGSGEQFF. In DNA form, the CDR3 reads TGTGCCAGCAGCCCCCTGCCTAGCGGGAGCGGGGAGCAGTTCTTC.

The CDR3 DNA sequence: TGTGCTAGTGGTTGGTACAATGACTACGAGCAGTACTTC. Translated: CASGWYNDYEQYF. This sequence joins TRBV12-5 and TRBJ2-7, with no clear D. V was trimmed by 4 bases and J by 3 bases, leaving 10 bases between them. CDR1 is LGHNT, CDR2 FRNRAP, per germline. The CDR3 runs to 13 residues.

This clone appeared once. In DNA, the CDR3 is TGTGCCAGTAGCCGACCGGGACAGGGCTCCTACGAGCAGTACTTC. Protein: CASSRPGQGSYEQYF. J is TRBJ2-7 and V is TRBV19; 9 nucleotides align to TRBD1. Per the germline V gene, CDR1 is LNHDA and CDR2 is SQIVND (reference sequence). V lost 6 bases, J lost 0 bases, and 6 bases stayed unmatched. This CDR3 contains 15 residues.